The 21 T cell receptor beta chains listed next were all sequenced from one sample in a study of blood T cells in healthy people across ages. The second PCR ran about 6 to 11 cycles with a sample-barcoded 5' primer and J-beta primers. A single record per CDR3 protein comes from TCRdb applying MiXCR to the 5' RACE reads. The data contain approximately 900,000 distinct CDR3 sequences, around 46% of them singletons. Sequencing used blood. All receptors come from a man aged 25 to 40 in good health.

J is TRBJ1-1 and V is TRBV6-6; 9 nucleotides line up with TRBD1. The ends lost 2 bases at V and 1 base at J; junction bases unmatched: 2. There are 15 residues in the CDR3. Germline V gives CDR1 MNHNY, CDR2 SVGAGI (reference sequence). The CDR3 here is CASSYGGQGNTEAFF. The CDR3 region has the DNA TGTGCCAGCAGTTACGGGGGACAGGGGAACACTGAAGCTTTCTTT.

This clonotype has a handful of counts. The chain combines TRBV20-1 with TRBJ2-1; a weak D match, TRBD2 (5 bases). CDR1 is DFQATT and CDR2 is SNEGSKA in the germline V gene (reference sequence). The CDR3 spans 14 residues. Trimming shortened V by 5 bases and J by 4 bases, and 15 bases separated the two germline ends. CDR3 in DNA: TGCAGTGCTCCACTCCCGGGGATATACAATGAGCAGTTCTTC. Translating it yields CSAPLPGIYNEQFF.

V gene TRBV30 combines with J gene TRBJ1-2; D ambiguous. The CDR3 is 14 amino acids. V gave up 4 bases and J gave up 4 bases, with 16 bases separating them. CDR1 GTSNPN and CDR2 SVGIG come from the germline V gene (reference sequence). CDR3 in amino acids: CAWIRTYRGYGYTF. The CDR3 DNA reads as TGTGCCTGGATAAGGACCTACCGAGGCTATGGCTACACCTTC.

This clonotype turned up a few times. J is TRBJ2-3 and V is TRBV4-1; 13 bases fit TRBD2. The CDR3 totals 17 residues. CDR1 is MGHRA and CDR2 is YSYEKL in the germline V gene. Trimming at V came to 1 base and at J to 2 bases, leaving 3 bases not matched to a gene. CDR3 DNA sequence: TGCGCCAGCAGCCAAGTAGGGACTAGCGGGGCCACAGATACGCAGTATTTT. This encodes CASSQVGTSGATDTQYF.

The J gene is TRBJ2-5, the V gene TRBV9, with D tentatively TRBD2 (6 bases). This CDR3 spans 14 amino acids. V lost 4 bases to trimming and J lost 1 base, with 11 bases between them. CDR1 is SGDLS and CDR2 is YYNGEE in the germline V gene. In nucleotides, the CDR3 is TGTGCCAGCAGCCACCGGGGGAGCCAAGAGACCCAGTACTTC. Translation gives CASSHRGSQETQYF.

In this sample, this clonotype turned up once. This chain links TRBV10-3 with TRBJ2-3; 11 positions match TRBD1. The CDR3 totals 16 residues. Unmatched junction bases numbered 3, after V lost 0 bases and J lost 4 bases. The germline V gene has CDR1 ENHRY and CDR2 SYGVKD. CDR3 sequence: CAISESDRGLADTQYF. Written as DNA, the CDR3 is TGTGCCATCAGTGAGTCGGACAGGGGGCTGGCAGATACGCAGTATTTT.

As regards this clonotype: One end of the junction fails to match germline, which may point to a read error. The V gene is TRBV9, the J gene TRBJ2-7; no firm D call. The CDR3 loop spans 14 amino acids. Per the germline V gene, CDR1 is SGDLS and CDR2 is YYNGEE. The CDR3: CASRVEVGNYEQYF. CDR3 nucleotide sequence: TGTGCCAGCCGCGTAGAGGTTGGGAACTACGAGCAGTACTTC.

V gene TRBV2 combines with J gene TRBJ2-1, with a tentative D call TRBD1 (5 bases). Trimming removed 4 bases at V and 3 bases at J, with 16 bases between. Germline values: CDR1 SNHLY, CDR2 FYNNEI. The CDR3 has 16 residues. The CDR3 DNA is TGTGCCAGCAGTGTTCAGGGTCACTCCCTCTACAATGAGCAGTTCTTC. This codes for CASSVQGHSLYNEQFF.

This clonotype was counted between two and nine times. The chain couples TRBV5-1 to TRBJ2-5; 10 bases line up with TRBD1. V trimming: 7 bases; J trimming: 2 bases; junction bases outside the gene matches: 8. This CDR3 region has 15 residues. Germline CDR1 is SGHRS and CDR2 is YFSETQ. The CDR3 sequence: CASSGTGVMQETQYF. The CDR3 DNA follows: TGCGCCAGCTCCGGGACAGGGGTAATGCAAGAGACCCAGTACTTC. The whole variable domain, filled in from reference TRBV5-1 and TRBJ2-5, reads KAGVTQTPRYLIKTRGQQVTLSCSPISGHRSVSWYQQTPGQGLQFLFEYFSETQRNKGNFPGRFSGRQFSNSRSEMNVSTLELGDSALYLCASSGTGVMQETQYFGPGTRLLVL.

The table lists this clonotype with a few counts. V gene TRBV13 combines with J gene TRBJ2-5; 7 positions agree with TRBD1. Trimming cost V 3 bases and J 1 base; bases outside gene matches: 8. The CDR3 runs to 16 residues. Per the germline V gene, CDR1 is PRHDT and CDR2 is FYEKMQ (reference sequence). The CDR3 loop is CASSFYGTVTQETQYF. The DNA of the CDR3 is TGTGCCAGCAGCTTCTACGGGACAGTCACCCAAGAGACCCAGTACTTC.

This clonotype was found a few times. V usage is TRBV9 and J usage is TRBJ1-2; 8 nucleotides line up with TRBD1. This CDR3 region has 14 residues. Germline assignment: CDR1 SGDLS and CDR2 YYNGEE. Trimming removed 0 bases from V and 7 bases from J; junction bases left unmatched: 5. DNA of the CDR3: TGTGCCAGCAGCGTAGTCGGGGACAGGCGTGGCTACACCTTC. It codes for CASSVVGDRRGYTF.

This clonotype was found a few times. The V and J genes are TRBV7-3 and TRBJ2-5, with D unclear. V was clipped by 2 bases and J by 5 bases, with 12 bases between them. Per the germline V gene, CDR1 is SGHTA and CDR2 is FQGTGA. This CDR3 contains 14 residues. This chain's CDR3 is CASSLLPGLETQYF. In DNA form, the CDR3 reads TGTGCCAGCAGCTTATTGCCAGGCCTGGAGACCCAGTACTTC.

This clonotype was detected a few times. The chain recombines TRBV14 with TRBJ2-1, with a tentative D call TRBD2 (5 bases). The V end lost 4 bases, the J end lost 0 bases, and 13 bases lay between the germline ends. This CDR3 contains 16 residues. Germline assignment: CDR1 SGHDN and CDR2 FVKESK. The CDR3 nucleotides are TGTGCCAGCAGCCTTCTCCCGGGAAGCTCCTACAATGAGCAGTTCTTC. As protein: CASSLLPGSSYNEQFF.

The CDR3 reads CASSFIRQTGSGANVLTF. In DNA form, the CDR3 reads TGTGCCAGCAGTTTTATAAGACAGACTGGCTCTGGGGCCAACGTCCTGACTTTC. The V and J genes are TRBV28 and TRBJ2-6; D possibly corresponds to TRBD1 (5 bases). Germline V gene sequence: CDR1 MDHEN, CDR2 SYDVKM. CDR3 length: 18 amino acids. V was cut by 3 bases and J by 0 bases, with 15 bases left in between.

A few counts support this clonotype. The chain has TRBV28 and TRBJ2-7, with 9 bases matching TRBD1. Germline V lookup: CDR1 MDHEN, CDR2 SYDVKM. The CDR3 totals 14 residues. Trimming cost V 5 bases and J 5 bases; bases outside gene matches: 7. CDR3 nucleotide sequence: TGTGCCAGCAGTCTTATACAGGGGGCGAACGAGCAGTACTTC. Its protein is CASSLIQGANEQYF.

The CDR3 is CASSLVATGPYEQYF. For the CDR3, the DNA is TGTGCCAGCAGCTTAGTCGCGACAGGGCCCTACGAGCAGTACTTC. V is TRBV7-9 and J is TRBJ2-7, with TRBD1 matching 7 bases. CDR1 and CDR2 from the germline V gene are SEHNR and FQNEAQ (reference sequence). Losses at the gene ends were 1 base for V and 2 bases for J; bases not matched to a gene: 5. The CDR3 has 15 residues.

The chain has TRBV29-1 and TRBJ2-7; D may match TRBD1 or TRBD2 (5 bases each). CDR1 and CDR2 (germline): SQVTM, ANQGSEA. V dropped 1 base and J dropped 2 bases, with 12 bases sitting between them. This CDR3 has 14 amino acids. CDR3 nucleotides: TGCAGCGTTGAAGGCCGGGACGGAACCTACGAGCAGTACTTC. It specifies CSVEGRDGTYEQYF.

The rearrangement uses TRBV4-1 and TRBJ1-4, with D hard to call. CDR3 length: 17 residues. CDR1 is MGHRA, CDR2 YSYEKL, per germline. Trimming took 4 bases from V and 4 from J, leaving 19 bases between them. The CDR3 is CASSPKVAQPLNEKLFF. CDR3 in DNA: TGCGCCAGCAGCCCAAAAGTGGCTCAACCGCTTAATGAAAAACTGTTTTTT.

This clonotype was recorded once. This may be a read error, as it is one base from a much larger clone. CDR3: CASSLPERDEQYF. The CDR3 DNA reads TGTGCCAGCAGCTTACCGGAAAGGGACGAGCAGTACTTC. This chain uses TRBV7-9 with TRBJ2-4; D is unclear. The J call may be incorrect, as the DNA end agrees better with TRBJ2-7. Per the germline V gene, CDR1 is SEHNR and CDR2 is FQNEAQ (reference sequence). The CDR3 has 13 residues.

The CDR3 DNA reads as TGTGCCAGCAGCTTAGTACAGGACTATGGCTACACCTTC. Its translation: CASSLVQDYGYTF. The V and J genes are TRBV7-2 and TRBJ1-2; D is possibly TRBD1 (5 bases). This CDR3 contains 13 residues. Germline lookup yields CDR1 SGHTA and CDR2 FQGNSA. V lost 1 base and J lost 3, with 6 bases in between.

The chain links TRBV9 to TRBJ1-2, with 7 bases aligning to TRBD1. From germline, CDR1 is SGDLS and CDR2 YYNGEE. V shed 3 bases and J 3 bases; nucleotides not matched to a gene: 5. This CDR3 has 14 residues. CDR3 in amino acids: CASSAYGTDYGYTF. DNA of the CDR3: TGTGCCAGCAGCGCTTACGGGACAGACTATGGCTACACCTTC.